This TCR beta chain is drawn from a study of breast tumors, draining lymph nodes, adjacent tissues. General study results and limits: The data were judged consistent with most tumor T cells coming from lymph node and expanding in tumor. Tumor T cell lymph node origin was a supported hypothesis, not proven. Luminal-like breast cancer showed significantly greater tumor-nontumor repertoire similarity than basal-like breast cancer did. Tumor repertoires ranked between lymph nodes and nontumor tissue in diversity, with V and J gene preferences.

Samples came from axillary lymph nodes draining the breast cancer. About this clonotype itself: Antigen: not known.

In TCRdb, the multiplex PCR reads were re-called with MiXCR into one record per CDR3 protein. The sample includes over 150,000 distinct CDR3 sequences, around a third of them seen just once. The CDR3 spans 15 residues. This chain uses TRBV12-1 with TRBJ2-5; the table calls TRBD1, which could not be checked here. TRBV12-1 is shown as a pseudogene. What was sequenced was axillary lymph node tissue. This sequence originates from a female donor with breast cancer. Some clones in this sample may be carry-over from other donors' samples. The CDR3 DNA reads TGTGCCAGCAGCCGGGGACAGGAGGTTTCGCAGACCCAGTACTTC. Its translation is CASSRGQEVSQTQYF.